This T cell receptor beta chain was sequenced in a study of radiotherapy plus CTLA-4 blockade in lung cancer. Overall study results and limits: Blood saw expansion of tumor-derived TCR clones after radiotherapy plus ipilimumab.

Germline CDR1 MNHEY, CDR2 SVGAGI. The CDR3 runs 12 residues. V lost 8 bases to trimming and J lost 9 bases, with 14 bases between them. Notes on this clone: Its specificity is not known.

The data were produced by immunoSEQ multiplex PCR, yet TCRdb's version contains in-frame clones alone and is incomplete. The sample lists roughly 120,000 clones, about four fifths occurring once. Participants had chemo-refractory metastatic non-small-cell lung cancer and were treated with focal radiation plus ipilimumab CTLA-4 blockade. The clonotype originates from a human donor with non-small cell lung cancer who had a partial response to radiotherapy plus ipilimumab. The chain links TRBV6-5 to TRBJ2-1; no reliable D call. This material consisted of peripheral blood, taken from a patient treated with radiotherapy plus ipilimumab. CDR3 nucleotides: TGTGCCAGCGGAGCCGTCATCCGTGAGCAGTTCTTC. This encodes CASGAVIREQFF.